This is a list of T cell receptor beta chains from one sample in a study of sequential checkpoint blockade in melanoma. The table came from immunoSEQ multiplex PCR; TCRdb's copy has only in-frame clones and leaves some out. The sample lists approximately 17,000 clones, 60% to 80% seen once, with roughly 10% in the top ten. This sample comprised CD8+ T cells sorted from blood (inferred from file names), obtained from a patient given nivolumab and ipilimumab in sequence. These receptors were collected from a human donor with melanoma. The CDR3 runs from the conserved cysteine through the conserved F or W. Each record gives: J gene, D gene, V gene, clone size, CDR3 protein, CDR3 DNA. A D gene is named only where the DNA matches it firmly. Part of the rows lack a size; the others show once, few, many or a class for expanded clones.

TRBJ1-1 - TRBV5-5 - CASSLGRETRGNTEAFF TGTGCCAGCAGCTTGGGACGGGAGACGCGAGGGAACACTGAAGCTTTCTTT
TRBJ2-7 - TRBV2 - CASSPDSSYEQYF TGTGCCAGCAGCCCGGACTCGTCCTACGAGCAGTACTTC
TRBJ1-5 - TRBV15 - CATSRDGDYSNQPQHF TGTGCCACCAGCAGAGACGGAGACTATAGCAATCAGCCCCAGCATTTT
TRBJ1-5 - TRBV6-5 - CATGIFNNQPQHF TGTGCCACCGGTATCTTTAACAATCAGCCCCAGCATTTT
TRBJ1-4 - TRBV5-1 - CASSLAGYEKLFF TGCGCCAGCAGCTTGGCCGGGTACGAAAAACTGTTTTTT
TRBJ2-1 TRBD2 TRBV30 - CAWRTPAGGPHEQFF TGTGCCTGGAGGACCCCGGCGGGAGGGCCTCATGAGCAGTTCTTC
TRBJ2-7 TRBD2 TRBV6-5 - CASSYSTGGGIYEQYF TGTGCCAGCAGTTACTCGACTGGCGGGGGGATCTACGAGCAGTACTTC
TRBJ2-7 TRBD2 TRBV5-1 - CASSLVGAASGGQYEQYF TGCGCCAGCAGCTTGGTAGGCGCCGCTAGCGGGGGGCAGTACGAGCAGTACTTC
TRBJ1-4 - TRBV19 - CASSDFRAKLFF TGTGCCAGTAGCGATTTCAGGGCGAAACTGTTTTTT
TRBJ2-7 TRBD1 TRBV18 - CASFRDSRSYEQYF TGTGCCAGCTTCCGGGACAGCCGCTCCTACGAGCAGTACTTC
TRBJ2-1 TRBD2 TRBV4-3 - CASSPNPSGSTDNEQFF TGCGCCAGCAGCCCCAACCCTAGCGGGAGTACTGATAATGAGCAGTTCTTC
TRBJ1-2 - TRBV19 - CASSIDWSLSNYGYTF TGTGCCAGTAGTATAGATTGGTCACTGTCGAACTATGGCTACACCTTC
TRBJ1-2 TRBD1 TRBV6-4 - CASSPTRTGAYGYTF TGTGCCAGCAGCCCTACCCGGACAGGAGCCTATGGCTACACCTTC
TRBJ2-7 - TRBV7-9 - CASSPPTGKGWNAYEQYF TGTGCCAGCAGCCCCCCGACAGGCAAGGGATGGAACGCCTACGAGCAGTACTTC
TRBJ2-7 TRBD1 TRBV6-5 - CASSYPGTGVDEQYF TGTGCCAGCAGTTACCCCGGGACAGGGGTCGACGAGCAGTACTTC
TRBJ1-5 TRBD1 TRBV19 - CASSRTGAQPQHF TGTGCCAGTAGCCGGACAGGGGCTCAGCCCCAGCATTTT
TRBJ1-2 - TRBV11-2 - CASSLGGGGIHGYTF TGTGCCAGCAGCTTAGGAGGAGGCGGGATTCATGGCTACACCTTC
TRBJ1-1 TRBD1 TRBV6-5 few CASSYSWDSMNTEAFF TGTGCCAGCAGTTACTCCTGGGACAGCATGAACACTGAAGCTTTCTTT
TRBJ2-7 TRBD2 TRBV19 few CASSIMPGGGEQYF TGTGCCAGTAGTATTATGCCCGGCGGGGGCGAGCAGTACTTC
TRBJ1-5 - TRBV19 once CASSIPYQPQHF TGTGCCAGTAGTATCCCGTATCAGCCCCAGCATTTT
TRBJ1-1 TRBD1 TRBV14 - CASSQEGFRGTEAFF TGTGCCAGCAGCCAAGAAGGGTTCAGGGGGACTGAAGCTTTCTTT
TRBJ1-5 TRBD1 TRBV2 once CASSWDREDQPQHF TGTGCCAGCAGTTGGGACAGGGAGGATCAGCCCCAGCATTTT